This T cell receptor beta chain was recorded in a study of post-analysis software for immune sequencing data. Study-wide context: Patients with relapsing-remitting, secondary progressive and progressive-relapsing multiple sclerosis courses were all represented.

Unique molecular identifiers had been added to the TCR beta cDNA libraries. The source material, roughly 0.9 to 10 million T cells, gave rise to approximately 520,000 cDNA molecules. TCRdb analysed the PCR reads with MiXCR anew, one entry per CDR3 protein. The sample consists of some 690,000 distinct CDR3 sequences, 25% to 30% of them appearing once. This clonotype was counted a few times. Antigen specificity is unknown. Broader study findings: Controls showed significantly higher normalized Chao1 diversity than did multiple sclerosis patients. Included in a set of roughly five TRBV segments more frequent in patients than controls were TRBV5-6, TRBV5-1 and TRBV20-1. Co-batched samples clustered tightly together by F measure.

The length of the CDR3 is 13 residues. V lost 3 bases to trimming and J lost 4 bases, with 8 bases between them. From germline, CDR1 is KGHDR and CDR2 SFDVKD. The receptor was derived from a girl between 10 and 17 years old with multiple sclerosis. The sequencing input was blood. The chain is built from TRBV24-1 and TRBJ1-1, with D perhaps TRBD1 (6 bases). Here the CDR3 DNA reads TGTGCCACCAGTGATCCAGGGGCCACTGAAGCTTTCTTT. Translation: CATSDPGATEAFF.